This TCR beta chain was sequenced for a study of technical replicates of blood from a handful of donors. Some clones are missing from TCRdb's copy, which holds only in-frame ones; the method was immunoSEQ multiplex PCR. The repertoire has 70,000 to 90,000 clones, approximately 92% of them found once; the top ten carry 0.25%. This clonotype was sampled from a human donor in good health. Sequencing input: T cells isolated from PBMCs.

The CDR3 DNA reads as TGTGCCAGCAGCTTAGGAGGGCGGGGGGGCCCGGATACGCAGTATTTT. The encoded protein is CASSLGGRGGPDTQYF. This chain links TRBV11-3 with TRBJ2-3; 9 nucleotides agree with TRBD2. J was trimmed by 6 bases and V by 1 base; bases with no gene match: 8. The CDR3 has 16 residues. Germline V gene lookup returns CDR1 SGHNT and CDR2 YENEEA.